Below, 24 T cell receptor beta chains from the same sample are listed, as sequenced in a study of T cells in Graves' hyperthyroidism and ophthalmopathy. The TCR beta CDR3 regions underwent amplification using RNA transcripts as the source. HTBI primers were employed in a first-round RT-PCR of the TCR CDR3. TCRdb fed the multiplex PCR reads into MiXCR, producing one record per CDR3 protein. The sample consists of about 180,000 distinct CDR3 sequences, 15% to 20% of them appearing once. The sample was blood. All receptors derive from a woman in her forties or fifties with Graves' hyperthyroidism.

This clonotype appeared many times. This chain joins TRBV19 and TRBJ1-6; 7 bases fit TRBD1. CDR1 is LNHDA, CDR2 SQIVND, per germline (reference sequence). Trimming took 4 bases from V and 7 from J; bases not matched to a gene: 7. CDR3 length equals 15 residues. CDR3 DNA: TGTGCCAGTAGTACCCAACAGGGGACAAATTCACCCCTCCACTTT. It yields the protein CASSTQQGTNSPLHF. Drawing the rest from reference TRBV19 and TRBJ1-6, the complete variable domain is DGGITQSPKYLFRKEGQNVTLSCEQNLNHDAMYWYRQDPGQGLRLIYYSQIVNDFQKGDIAEGYSVSREKKESFPLTVTSAQKNPTAFYLCASSTQQGTNSPLHFGNGTRLTVT.

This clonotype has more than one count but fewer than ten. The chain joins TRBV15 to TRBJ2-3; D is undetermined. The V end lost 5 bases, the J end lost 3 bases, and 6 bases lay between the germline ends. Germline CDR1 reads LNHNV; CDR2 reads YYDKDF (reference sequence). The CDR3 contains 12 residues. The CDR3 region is CATSAQTDTQYF. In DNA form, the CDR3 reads TGTGCCACCAGCGCTCAAACAGATACGCAGTATTTT. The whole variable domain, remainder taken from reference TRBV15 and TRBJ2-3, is DAMVIQNPRYQVTQFGKPVTLSCSQTLNHNVMYWYQQKSSQAPKLLFHYYDKDFNNEADTPDNFQSRRPNTSFCFLDIRSPGLGDTAMYLCATSAQTDTQYFGPGTRLTVL.

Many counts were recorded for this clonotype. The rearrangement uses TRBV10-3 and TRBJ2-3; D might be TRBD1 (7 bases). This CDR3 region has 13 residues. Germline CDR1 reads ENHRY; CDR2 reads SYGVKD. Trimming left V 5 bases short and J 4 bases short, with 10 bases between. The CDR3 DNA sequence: TGTGCCATCAGTCAGGGGGGCCCAGATACGCAGTATTTT. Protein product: CAISQGGPDTQYF.

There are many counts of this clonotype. The CDR3 DNA follows: TGTGCCAGCAGTTTACGGGTATCCTATGGCTACACCTTC. This gives the protein CASSLRVSYGYTF. The genes are TRBV28 and TRBJ1-2; D ambiguous. The CDR3 runs to 13 residues. Per the germline V gene, CDR1 is MDHEN and CDR2 is SYDVKM. V was pared by 2 bases and J by 4 bases, with 8 bases between.

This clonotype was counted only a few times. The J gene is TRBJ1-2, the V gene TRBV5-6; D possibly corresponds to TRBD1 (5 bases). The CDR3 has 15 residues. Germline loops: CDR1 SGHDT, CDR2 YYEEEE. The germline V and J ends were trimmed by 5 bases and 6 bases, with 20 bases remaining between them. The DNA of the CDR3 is TGTGCCAGCAGGGGAACCCGGGACGGGATTGATGGCTACACCTTC. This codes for CASRGTRDGIDGYTF.

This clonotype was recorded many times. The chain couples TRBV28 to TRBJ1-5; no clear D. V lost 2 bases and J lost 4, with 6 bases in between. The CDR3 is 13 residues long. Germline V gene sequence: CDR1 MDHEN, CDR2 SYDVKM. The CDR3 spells CASSLNINQPQHF. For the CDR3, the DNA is TGTGCCAGCAGTTTAAACATTAATCAGCCCCAGCATTTT.

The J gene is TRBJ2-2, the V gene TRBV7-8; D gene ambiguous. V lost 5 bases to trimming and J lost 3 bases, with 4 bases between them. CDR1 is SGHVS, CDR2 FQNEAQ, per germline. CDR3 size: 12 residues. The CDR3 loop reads CASSTHTGELFF. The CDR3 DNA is TGTGCCAGCAGCACCCACACCGGGGAGCTGTTTTTT.

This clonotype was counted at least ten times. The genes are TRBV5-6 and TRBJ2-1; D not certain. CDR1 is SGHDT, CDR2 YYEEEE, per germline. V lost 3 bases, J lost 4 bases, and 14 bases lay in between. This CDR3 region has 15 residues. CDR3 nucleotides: TGTGCCAGCAGCTGGCTGGGAAATCCTTACAATGAGCAGTTCTTC. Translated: CASSWLGNPYNEQFF. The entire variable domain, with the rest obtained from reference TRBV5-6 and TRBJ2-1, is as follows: DAGVTQSPTHLIKTRGQQVTLRCSPKSGHDTVSWYQQALGQGPQFIFQYYEEEERQRGNFPDRFSGHQFPNYSSELNVNALLLGDSALYLCASSWLGNPYNEQFFGPGTRLTVL.

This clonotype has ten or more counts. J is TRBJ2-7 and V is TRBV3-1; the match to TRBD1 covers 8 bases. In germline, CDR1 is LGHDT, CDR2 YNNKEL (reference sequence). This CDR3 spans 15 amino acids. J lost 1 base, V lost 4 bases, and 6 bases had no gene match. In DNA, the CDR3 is TGTGCCAGCAGCCCAGGGGGCCTACTATCCTACGAGCAGTACTTC. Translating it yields CASSPGGLLSYEQYF.

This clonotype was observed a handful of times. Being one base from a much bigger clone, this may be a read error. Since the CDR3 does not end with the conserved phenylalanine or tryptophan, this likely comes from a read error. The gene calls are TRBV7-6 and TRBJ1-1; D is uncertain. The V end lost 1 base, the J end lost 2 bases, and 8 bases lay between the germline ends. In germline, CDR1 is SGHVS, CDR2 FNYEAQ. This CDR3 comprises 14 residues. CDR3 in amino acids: CASSLGQVNTEAFL. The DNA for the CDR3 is TGTGCCAGCAGCTTAGGGCAGGTTAACACTGAAGCTTTCCTT.

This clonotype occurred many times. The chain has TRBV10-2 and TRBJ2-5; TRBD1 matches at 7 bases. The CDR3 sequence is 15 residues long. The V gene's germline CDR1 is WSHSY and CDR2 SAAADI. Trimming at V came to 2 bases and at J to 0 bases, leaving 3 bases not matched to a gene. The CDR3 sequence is CASSETGADQETQYF. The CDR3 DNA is TGCGCCAGCAGTGAGACAGGGGCGGACCAAGAGACCCAGTACTTC.

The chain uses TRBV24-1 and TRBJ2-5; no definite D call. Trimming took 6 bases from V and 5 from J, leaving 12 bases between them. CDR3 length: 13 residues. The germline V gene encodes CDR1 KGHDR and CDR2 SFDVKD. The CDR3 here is CATSSFPLETQYF. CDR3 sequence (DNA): TGTGCCACCAGTTCCTTCCCTTTGGAGACCCAGTACTTC.

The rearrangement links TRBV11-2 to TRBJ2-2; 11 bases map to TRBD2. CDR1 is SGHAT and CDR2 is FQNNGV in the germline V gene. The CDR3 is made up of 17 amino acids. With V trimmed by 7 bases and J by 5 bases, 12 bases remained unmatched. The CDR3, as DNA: TGTGCCAGCATCAACGTCCTAGCGGGGGGTGGTACCGGGGAGCTGTTTTTT. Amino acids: CASINVLAGGGTGELFF. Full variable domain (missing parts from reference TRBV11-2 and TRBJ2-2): EAGVAQSPRYKIIEKRQSVAFWCNPISGHATLYWYQQILGQGPKLLIQFQNNGVVDDSQLPKDRFSAERLKGVDSTLKIQPAKLEDSAVYLCASINVLAGGGTGELFFGEGSRLTVL.

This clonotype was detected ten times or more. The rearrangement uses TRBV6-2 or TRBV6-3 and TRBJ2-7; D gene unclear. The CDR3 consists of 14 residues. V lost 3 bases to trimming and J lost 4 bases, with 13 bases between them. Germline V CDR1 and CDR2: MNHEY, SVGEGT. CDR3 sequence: CASSYALQRYEQYF. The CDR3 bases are TGTGCCAGCAGTTATGCCCTGCAGCGTTACGAGCAGTACTTC.

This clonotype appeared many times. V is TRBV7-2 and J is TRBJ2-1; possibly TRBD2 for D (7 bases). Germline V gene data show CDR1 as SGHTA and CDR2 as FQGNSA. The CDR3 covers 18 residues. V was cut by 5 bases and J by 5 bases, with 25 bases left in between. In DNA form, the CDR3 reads TGTGCCAGCAGCCCCCGTGCGAGGGGGGGCCGGCGACACAATGAGCAGTTCTTC. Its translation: CASSPRARGGRRHNEQFF.

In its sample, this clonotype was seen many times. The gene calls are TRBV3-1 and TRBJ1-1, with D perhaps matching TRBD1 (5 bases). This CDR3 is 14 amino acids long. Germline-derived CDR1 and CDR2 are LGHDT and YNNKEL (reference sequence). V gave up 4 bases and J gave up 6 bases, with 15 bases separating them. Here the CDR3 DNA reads TGTGCCAGCAGCCTTCACCAAGGGACGGCTGAAGCTTTCTTT. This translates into CASSLHQGTAEAFF.

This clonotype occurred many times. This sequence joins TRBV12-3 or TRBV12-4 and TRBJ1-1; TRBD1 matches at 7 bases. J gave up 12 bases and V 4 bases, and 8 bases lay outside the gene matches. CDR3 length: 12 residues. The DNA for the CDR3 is TGTGCCAGCAGTTCAAGGGGGCGACAAACTTTCTTT. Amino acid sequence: CASSSRGRQTFF.

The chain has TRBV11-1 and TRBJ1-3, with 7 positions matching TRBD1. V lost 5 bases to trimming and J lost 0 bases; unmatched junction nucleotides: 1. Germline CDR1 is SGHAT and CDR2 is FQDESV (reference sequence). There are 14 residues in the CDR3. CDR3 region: CASSGTASGNTIYF. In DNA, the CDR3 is TGTGCCAGCAGCGGGACAGCCTCTGGAAACACCATATATTTT.

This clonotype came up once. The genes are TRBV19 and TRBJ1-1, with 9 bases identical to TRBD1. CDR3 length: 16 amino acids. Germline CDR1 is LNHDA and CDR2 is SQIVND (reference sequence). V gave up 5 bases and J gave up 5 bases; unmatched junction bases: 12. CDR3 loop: CASSPDRGGARTEAFF. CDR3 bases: TGTGCCAGTAGTCCGGACAGGGGAGGAGCTCGGACTGAAGCTTTCTTT.

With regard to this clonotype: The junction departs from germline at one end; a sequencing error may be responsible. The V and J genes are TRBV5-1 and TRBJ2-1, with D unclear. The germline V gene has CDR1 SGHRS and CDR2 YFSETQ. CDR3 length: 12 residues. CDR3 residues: CTSSLEGPEQFF. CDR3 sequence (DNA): TGCACCAGCAGCTTGGAAGGCCCCGAGCAGTTCTTC.

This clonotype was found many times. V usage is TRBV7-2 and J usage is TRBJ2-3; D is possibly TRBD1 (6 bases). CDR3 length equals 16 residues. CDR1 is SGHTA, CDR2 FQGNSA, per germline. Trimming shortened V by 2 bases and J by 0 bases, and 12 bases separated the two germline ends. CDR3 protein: CASSLRGKISTDTQYF. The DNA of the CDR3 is TGTGCCAGCAGCTTAAGGGGGAAAATCAGCACAGATACGCAGTATTTT.

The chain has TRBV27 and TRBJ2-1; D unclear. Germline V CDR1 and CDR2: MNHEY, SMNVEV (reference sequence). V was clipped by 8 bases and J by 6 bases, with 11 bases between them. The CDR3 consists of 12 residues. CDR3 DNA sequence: TGTGCCAGCTTGAAGGGCCCCAATGAGCAGTTCTTC. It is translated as CASLKGPNEQFF.

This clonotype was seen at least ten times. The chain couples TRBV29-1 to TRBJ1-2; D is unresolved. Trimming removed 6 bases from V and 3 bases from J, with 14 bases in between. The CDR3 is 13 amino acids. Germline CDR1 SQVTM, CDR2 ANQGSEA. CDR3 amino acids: CSVVTGEDYGYTF. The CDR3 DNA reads TGCAGCGTCGTGACCGGGGAGGACTATGGCTACACCTTC.

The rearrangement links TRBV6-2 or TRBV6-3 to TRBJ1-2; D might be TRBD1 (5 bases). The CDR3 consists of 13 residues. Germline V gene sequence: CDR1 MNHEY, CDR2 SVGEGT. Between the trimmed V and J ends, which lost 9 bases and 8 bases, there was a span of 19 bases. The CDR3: CASRPTVGSGYTF. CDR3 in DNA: TGTGCCAGTCGTCCGACAGTCGGGTCCGGCTACACCTTC.